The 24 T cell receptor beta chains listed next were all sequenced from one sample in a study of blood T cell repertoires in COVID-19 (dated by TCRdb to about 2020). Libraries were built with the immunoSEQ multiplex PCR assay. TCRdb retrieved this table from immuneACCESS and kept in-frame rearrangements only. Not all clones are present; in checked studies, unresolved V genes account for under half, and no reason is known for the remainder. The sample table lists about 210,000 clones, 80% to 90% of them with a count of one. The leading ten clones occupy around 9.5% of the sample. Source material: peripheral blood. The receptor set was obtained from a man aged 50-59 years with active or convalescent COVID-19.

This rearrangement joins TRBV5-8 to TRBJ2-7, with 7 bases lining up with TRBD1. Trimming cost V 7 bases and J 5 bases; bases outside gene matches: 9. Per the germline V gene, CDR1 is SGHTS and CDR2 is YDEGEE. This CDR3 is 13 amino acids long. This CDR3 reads CASGETGFHEQYV. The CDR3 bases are TGTGCCAGCGGGGAGACAGGGTTCCACGAGCAGTACGTC.

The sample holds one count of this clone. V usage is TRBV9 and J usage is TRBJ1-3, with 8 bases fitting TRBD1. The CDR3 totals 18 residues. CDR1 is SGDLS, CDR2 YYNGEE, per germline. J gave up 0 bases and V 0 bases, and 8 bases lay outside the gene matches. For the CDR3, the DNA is TGTGCCAGCAGCGTAGCTAGGGACAGGTCCTACTCTGGAAACACCATATATTTT. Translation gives CASSVARDRSYSGNTIYF. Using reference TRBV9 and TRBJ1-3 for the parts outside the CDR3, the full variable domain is DSGVTQTPKHLITATGQRVTLRCSPRSGDLSVYWYQQSLDQGLQFLIQYYNGEERAKGNILERFSAQQFPDLHSELNLSSLELGDSALYFCASSVARDRSYSGNTIYFGEGSWLTVV.

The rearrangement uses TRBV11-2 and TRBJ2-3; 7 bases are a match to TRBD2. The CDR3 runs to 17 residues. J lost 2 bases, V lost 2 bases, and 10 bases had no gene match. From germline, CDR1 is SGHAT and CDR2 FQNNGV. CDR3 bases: TGTGCCAGCAGCTTACTATCGTGGGGGGGGGACACAGATACGCAGTATTTT. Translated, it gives CASSLLSWGGDTDTQYF.

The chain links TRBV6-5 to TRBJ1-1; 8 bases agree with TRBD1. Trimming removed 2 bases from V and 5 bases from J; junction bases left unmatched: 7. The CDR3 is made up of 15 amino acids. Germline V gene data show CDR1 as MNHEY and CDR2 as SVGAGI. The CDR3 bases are TGTGCCAGCAGTTACAGGACAGGGCGGGAAACTGAAGCTTTCTTT. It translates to CASSYRTGRETEAFF.

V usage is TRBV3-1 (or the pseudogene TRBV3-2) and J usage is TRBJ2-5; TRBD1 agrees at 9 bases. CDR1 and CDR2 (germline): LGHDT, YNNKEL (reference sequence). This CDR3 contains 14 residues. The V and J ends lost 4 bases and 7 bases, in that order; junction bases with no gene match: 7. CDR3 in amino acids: CASSPRTGEVTQYF. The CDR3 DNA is TGTGCCAGCAGCCCCCGGACAGGGGAGGTGACCCAGTACTTC.

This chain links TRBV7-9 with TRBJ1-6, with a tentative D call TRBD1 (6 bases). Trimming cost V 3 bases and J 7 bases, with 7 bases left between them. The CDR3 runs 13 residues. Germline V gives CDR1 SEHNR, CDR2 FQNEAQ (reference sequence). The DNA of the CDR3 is TGTGCCAGCAGCTTTGGACAGAATTCACCCCTCCACTTT. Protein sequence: CASSFGQNSPLHF.

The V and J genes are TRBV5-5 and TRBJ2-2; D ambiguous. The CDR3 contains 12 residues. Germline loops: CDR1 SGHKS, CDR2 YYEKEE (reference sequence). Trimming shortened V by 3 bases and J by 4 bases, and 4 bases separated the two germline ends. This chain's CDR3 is CASSSRTGELFF. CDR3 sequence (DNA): TGTGCCAGCAGCTCGCGCACCGGGGAGCTGTTTTTT. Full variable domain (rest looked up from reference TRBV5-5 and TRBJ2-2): DAGVTQSPTHLIKTRGQQVTLRCSPISGHKSVSWYQQVLGQGPQFIFQYYEKEERGRGNFPDRFSARQFPNYSSELNVNALLLGDSALYLCASSSRTGELFFGEGSRLTVL.

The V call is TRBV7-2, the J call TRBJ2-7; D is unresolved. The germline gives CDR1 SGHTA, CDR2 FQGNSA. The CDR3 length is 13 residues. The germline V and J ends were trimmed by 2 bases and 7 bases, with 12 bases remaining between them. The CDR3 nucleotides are TGTGCCAGCAGCTTACGAGGAGACGGGGAGCAGTACGTC. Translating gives CASSLRGDGEQYV.

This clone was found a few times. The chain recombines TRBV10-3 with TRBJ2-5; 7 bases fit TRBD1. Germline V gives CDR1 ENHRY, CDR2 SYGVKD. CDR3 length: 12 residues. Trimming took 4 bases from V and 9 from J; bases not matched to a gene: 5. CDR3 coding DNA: TGTGCCATCAGTGGAACAGACAGGGCCCAGTACTTC. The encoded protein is CAISGTDRAQYF.

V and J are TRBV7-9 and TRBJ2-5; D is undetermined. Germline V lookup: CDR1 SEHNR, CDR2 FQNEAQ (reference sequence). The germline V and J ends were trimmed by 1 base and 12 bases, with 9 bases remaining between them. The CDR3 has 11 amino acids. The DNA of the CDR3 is TGTGCCAGCAGCTTAGTGACTTCGGAGTACTTC. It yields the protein CASSLVTSEYF.

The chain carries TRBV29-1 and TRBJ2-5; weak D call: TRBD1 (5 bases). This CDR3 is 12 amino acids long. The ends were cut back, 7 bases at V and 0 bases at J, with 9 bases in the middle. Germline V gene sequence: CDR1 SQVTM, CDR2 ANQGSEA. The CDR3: CSGQGNQETQYF. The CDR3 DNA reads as TGCAGCGGTCAGGGTAACCAAGAGACCCAGTACTTC.

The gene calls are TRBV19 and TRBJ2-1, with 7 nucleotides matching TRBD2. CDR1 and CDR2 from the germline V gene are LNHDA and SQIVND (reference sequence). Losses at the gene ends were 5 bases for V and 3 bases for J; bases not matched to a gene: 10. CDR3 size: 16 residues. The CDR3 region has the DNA TGTGCCAGTAGTTCCTTTGGACTAGGCGGCTACAATGAGCAGTTCTTC. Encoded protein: CASSSFGLGGYNEQFF.

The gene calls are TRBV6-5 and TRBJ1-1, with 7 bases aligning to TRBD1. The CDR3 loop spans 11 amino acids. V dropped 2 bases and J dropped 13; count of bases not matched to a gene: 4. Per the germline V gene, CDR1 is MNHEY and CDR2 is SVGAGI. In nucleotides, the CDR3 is TGTGCCAGCAGTTACACAGGGGCGAGTTTCTTT. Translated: CASSYTGASFF.

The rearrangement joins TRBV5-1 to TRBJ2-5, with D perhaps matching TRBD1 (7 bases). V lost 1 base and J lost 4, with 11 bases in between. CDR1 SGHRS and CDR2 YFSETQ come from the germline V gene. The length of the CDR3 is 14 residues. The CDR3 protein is CASSLFQGGETQYF. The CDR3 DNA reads TGCGCCAGCAGCTTGTTTCAGGGGGGAGAGACCCAGTACTTC.

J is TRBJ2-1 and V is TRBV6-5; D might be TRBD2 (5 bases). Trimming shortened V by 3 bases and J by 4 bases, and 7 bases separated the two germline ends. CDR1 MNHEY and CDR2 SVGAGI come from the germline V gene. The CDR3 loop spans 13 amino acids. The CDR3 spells CASSYRGYNEQFF. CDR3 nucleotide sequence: TGTGCCAGCAGTTATCGGGGTTACAATGAGCAGTTCTTC.

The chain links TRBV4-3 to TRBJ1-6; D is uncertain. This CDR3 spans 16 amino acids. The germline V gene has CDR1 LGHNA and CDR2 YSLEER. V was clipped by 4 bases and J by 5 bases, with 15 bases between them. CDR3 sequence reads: CASSPRGGVDNSPLHF. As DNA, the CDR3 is TGCGCCAGCAGCCCCCGAGGAGGAGTAGATAATTCACCCCTCCACTTT.

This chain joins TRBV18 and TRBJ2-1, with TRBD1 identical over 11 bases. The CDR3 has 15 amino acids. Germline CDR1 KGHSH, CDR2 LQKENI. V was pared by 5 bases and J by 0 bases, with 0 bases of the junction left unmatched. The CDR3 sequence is CASSGQGASYNEQFF. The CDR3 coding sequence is TGTGCCAGCTCAGGACAGGGGGCCTCCTACAATGAGCAGTTCTTC.

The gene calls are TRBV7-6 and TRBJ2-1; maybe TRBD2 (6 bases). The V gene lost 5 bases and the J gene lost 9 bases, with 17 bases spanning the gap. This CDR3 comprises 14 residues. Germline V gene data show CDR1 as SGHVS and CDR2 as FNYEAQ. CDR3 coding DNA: TGTGCCAGCAGCCCCCAGGGACTTTTAACTGAGCAGTTCTTC. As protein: CASSPQGLLTEQFF.

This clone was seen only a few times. The CDR3 DNA is TGTGCCAGCAGCTTAGGCGCGGGAGGGGTCGAGCAGTACTTC. The encoded protein is CASSLGAGGVEQYF. V usage is TRBV11-2 and J usage is TRBJ2-7, with 9 nucleotides matching TRBD2. This CDR3 contains 14 residues. Trimming at V came to 1 base and at J to 6 bases, leaving 4 bases not matched to a gene. The V gene's germline CDR1 is SGHAT and CDR2 FQNNGV.

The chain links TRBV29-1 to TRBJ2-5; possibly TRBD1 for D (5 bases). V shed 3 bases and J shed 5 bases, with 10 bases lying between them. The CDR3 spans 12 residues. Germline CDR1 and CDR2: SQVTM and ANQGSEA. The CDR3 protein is CSVDRAGETQYF. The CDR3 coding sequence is TGCAGCGTTGACAGGGCTGGGGAGACCCAGTACTTC.

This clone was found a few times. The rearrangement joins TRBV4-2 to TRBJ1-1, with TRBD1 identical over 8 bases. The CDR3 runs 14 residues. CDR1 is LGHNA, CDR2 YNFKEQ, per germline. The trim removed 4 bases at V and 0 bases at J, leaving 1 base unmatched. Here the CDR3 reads CASSRDRMNTEAFF. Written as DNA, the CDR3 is TGTGCCAGCAGCCGGGACAGGATGAACACTGAAGCTTTCTTT.

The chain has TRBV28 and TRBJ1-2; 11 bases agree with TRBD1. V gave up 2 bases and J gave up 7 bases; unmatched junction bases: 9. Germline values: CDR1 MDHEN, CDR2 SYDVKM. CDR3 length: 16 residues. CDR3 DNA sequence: TGTGCCAGCAGTTTACCCACGTGGACAGGGGGCAGTGGCTACACCTTC. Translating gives CASSLPTWTGGSGYTF.

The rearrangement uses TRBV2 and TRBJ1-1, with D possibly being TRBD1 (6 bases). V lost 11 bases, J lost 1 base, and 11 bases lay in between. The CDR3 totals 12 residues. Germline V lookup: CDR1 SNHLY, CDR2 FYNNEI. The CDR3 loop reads CAGQTGNTEAFF. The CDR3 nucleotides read TGTGCCGGCCAGACAGGGAACACTGAAGCTTTCTTT.

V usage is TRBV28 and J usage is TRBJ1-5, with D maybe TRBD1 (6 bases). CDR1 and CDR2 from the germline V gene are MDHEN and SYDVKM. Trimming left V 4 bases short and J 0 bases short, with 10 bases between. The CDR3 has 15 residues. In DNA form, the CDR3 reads TGTGCCAGCAGTTGGACAGAGGGTAGCAATCAGCCCCAGCATTTT. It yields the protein CASSWTEGSNQPQHF.